This entry concerns a single TCR beta chain. The source of the sample is a study of OX40 agonist ivuxolimab in advanced cancers. Background on the study: Clinicians treated patients with ivuxolimab, an agonistic anti-OX40 (CD134) antibody. Ivuxolimab was administered intravenously to patients at 0.01 to 10 mg/kg every 2 weeks. A diagnosis of hepatocellular carcinoma, melanoma, renal cell or head and neck cancer was present in dose-escalation patients.

Assay: immunoSEQ multiplex PCR; the TCRdb copy retains only in-frame clones and omits some. The table has roughly 92,000 clones, more than 90% seen once; the top ten hold less than 3.5%. Germline CDR1 is LNHNV and CDR2 is YYDKDF (reference sequence). Germline trimming cut 1 base from V and 0 bases from J; bases unmatched to any gene: 3. The CDR3 totals 16 residues. J is TRBJ2-3 and V is TRBV15; 8 bases are a match to TRBD1. The receptor's source is an adult with an advanced solid tumor such as melanoma, head and neck, liver or kidney cancer. The sequencing used CD4+ or CD8+ T cells sorted from blood, collected in a trial of the OX40 agonist ivuxolimab. Here the CDR3 reads CATSRARDRSTDTQYF. CDR3 sequence (DNA): TGTGCCACCAGCAGAGCCCGGGACAGGAGCACAGATACGCAGTATTTT.